This entry lists 30 T cell receptor beta chains sequenced from one sample in a study of blood T cells in healthy people across ages. Primers used in a second PCR of about 6 to 11 cycles were a sample-barcoded 5' primer and a J-beta primer mix. TCRdb itself ran the 5' RACE reads through MiXCR, one entry per CDR3 protein. Here the sample spans about 1.8 million distinct CDR3 sequences, around half being singletons. Sequencing used blood. Every receptor here comes from a woman aged 40 to 50 in good health.

This clonotype was counted a single time. A read error is possible here, since a much larger clone lies one base away. V gene TRBV12-3 or TRBV12-4 combines with J gene TRBJ2-5; D perhaps matches TRBD1 (6 bases). The DNA end is more similar to TRBJ2-1, so the J call may be wrong. This CDR3 is 13 amino acids long. CDR3 loop: CASSRDNQETQFF. CDR3 DNA sequence: TGTGCCAGCAGCCGGGACAACCAAGAGACCCAGTTCTTC.

This clonotype was seen a few times. The CDR3 is CASSHRTGDEQFF. The CDR3, as DNA: TGCGCCAGCAGCCATCGGACCGGGGATGAGCAGTTCTTC. J is TRBJ2-1 and V is TRBV4-3; a weak D match, TRBD2 (5 bases). The V end lost 3 bases, the J end lost 8 bases, and 11 bases lay between the germline ends. The CDR3 extends over 13 amino acids. Germline V gene data show CDR1 as LGHNA and CDR2 as YSLEER.

This chain uses TRBV20-1 with TRBJ1-1, with a possible D match to TRBD1 (5 bases). V lost 5 bases and J lost 3, with 10 bases in between. CDR3 size: 12 residues. Germline values: CDR1 DFQATT, CDR2 SNEGSKA (reference sequence). The DNA of the CDR3 is TGCAGTGCTTCCGGGACCCACACTGAAGCTTTCTTT. Translating gives CSASGTHTEAFF.

CDR3 nucleotides: TGTGCCAGCAGCTTAACTATGGGGGGCAGCGAAGCTTTCTTT. This sequence encodes CASSLTMGGSEAFF. This chain links TRBV7-6 with TRBJ1-1; possibly TRBD1 for D (6 bases). Trimming took 2 bases from V and 8 from J, leaving 15 bases between them. This CDR3 is built from 14 residues. Germline CDR1 is SGHVS and CDR2 is FNYEAQ.

This sequence joins TRBV29-1 and TRBJ2-1, with D possibly matching TRBD1 (5 bases). Germline values: CDR1 SQVTM, CDR2 ANQGSEA. The CDR3 totals 11 residues. Trimming removed 4 bases at V and 10 bases at J, with 11 bases between. DNA of the CDR3: TGCAGCGTTGCAGGGCCCCGGGAGCAGTTCTTC. This codes for CSVAGPREQFF.

The J gene is TRBJ1-6, the V gene TRBV4-1; 8 positions agree with TRBD1. Germline lookup yields CDR1 MGHRA and CDR2 YSYEKL. The CDR3 spans 14 residues. V lost 4 bases to trimming and J lost 9 bases; unmatched junction nucleotides: 5. CDR3 loop: CASSLDRETSPLHF. In DNA, the CDR3 is TGCGCCAGCAGCCTGGACAGGGAGACTTCACCCCTCCACTTT.

The CDR3 coding sequence is TGTGCCAGCAGCCCAAGAGGGCCAGGTATATCCTACAATGAGCAGTTCTTC. This codes for CASSPRGPGISYNEQFF. J is TRBJ2-1 and V is TRBV7-2; a weak D match, TRBD2 (5 bases). The CDR3 is 17 residues long. V was trimmed by 5 bases and J by 1 base, leaving 18 bases between them. Germline CDR1 and CDR2: SGHTA and FQGNSA.

The J gene is TRBJ2-3, the V gene TRBV7-2, with 10 bases that match TRBD1. This CDR3 contains 17 residues. Germline V gene lookup returns CDR1 SGHTA and CDR2 FQGNSA. V lost 3 bases, J lost 6 bases, and 12 bases stayed unmatched. The CDR3 loop reads CASSLAGQGLLRDTQYF. The CDR3 nucleotides read TGTGCCAGCAGCTTGGCGGGACAGGGGCTCCTGAGGGATACGCAGTATTTT. Complete variable domain (other parts from reference TRBV7-2 and TRBJ2-3): GAGVSQSPSNKVTEKGKDVELRCDPISGHTALYWYRQSLGQGLEFLIYFQGNSAPDKSGLPSDRFSAERTGGSVSTLTIQRTQQEDSAVYLCASSLAGQGLLRDTQYFGPGTRLTVL.

This clonotype has just a few counts. The rearrangement joins TRBV6-2 or TRBV6-3 to TRBJ2-7; D is uncertain. Germline CDR1 MNHEY, CDR2 SVGEGT. Between the trimmed V and J ends, which lost 2 bases and 5 bases, there was a span of 7 bases. This CDR3 has 12 amino acids. The CDR3 reads CASSYSGHEQYF. The CDR3 DNA is TGTGCCAGCAGTTACAGTGGGCACGAGCAGTACTTC.

V gene TRBV5-1 combines with J gene TRBJ2-1; 9 nucleotides align to TRBD2. Germline CDR1 and CDR2: SGHRS and YFSETQ. V shed 0 bases and J 7 bases; nucleotides not matched to a gene: 5. This CDR3 is built from 15 residues. The DNA of the CDR3 is TGCGCCAGCAGCTTGGGCGGGGGGGACTCAAATGAGCAGTTCTTC. It encodes CASSLGGGDSNEQFF.

In the case of this clonotype: The junction differs from germline at one of its ends, possibly a read error. The rearrangement uses TRBV4-1 and TRBJ2-3; D gene unclear. This CDR3 spans 13 amino acids. In germline, CDR1 is MGHRA, CDR2 YSYEKL. CDR3 loop: CASLSFYTDTRYF. The CDR3 coding sequence is TGCGCCAGCTTGAGCTTTTACACAGATACGCGGTATTTT.

On this clonotype: This may be a read error, as it is one base from a much larger clone. The chain couples TRBV29-1 to TRBJ2-1; weak D call: TRBD1 (6 bases). V dropped 5 bases and J dropped 9 bases, with 17 bases sitting between them. CDR1 is SQVTM and CDR2 is ANQGSEA in the germline V gene. The CDR3 spans 13 residues. The CDR3 sequence is CSVFPGVMTEQFF. CDR3 DNA: TGCAGCGTTTTCCCAGGGGTTATGACTGAGCAGTTCTTC.

This chain connects TRBV4-3 to TRBJ2-5; D might be TRBD1 (5 bases). The CDR3 sequence is 15 residues long. The germline V gene has CDR1 LGHNA and CDR2 YSLEER. V gave up 1 base and J gave up 5 bases, with 14 bases separating them. This CDR3 reads CASSQVHGAGETQYF. For the CDR3, the DNA is TGCGCCAGCAGCCAAGTGCATGGGGCTGGGGAGACCCAGTACTTC.

This clonotype showed up just a few times. This chain links TRBV27 with TRBJ2-7, with TRBD2 matching over 9 bases. After removal of 5 bases from V and 0 bases from J, the junction contained 17 bases not matched to a gene. This CDR3 has 19 residues. Germline CDR1 is MNHEY and CDR2 is SMNVEV (reference sequence). CDR3 bases: TGTGCCAGCAGTCCCCGTGTTAGCGGGAGTTTACCAACCTCCTACGAGCAGTACTTC. It codes for CASSPRVSGSLPTSYEQYF.

This clonotype is a singleton in its sample. The gene calls are TRBV5-1 and TRBJ1-2, with 8 bases that match TRBD1. The V and J ends lost 7 bases and 7 bases, in that order; junction bases with no gene match: 6. Looked up from germline, CDR1 is SGHRS and CDR2 is YFSETQ. The length of the CDR3 is 12 residues. CDR3 in DNA: TGCGCCAGCTGCCCGGACAGGGTTGGCTACACCTTC. Its protein is CASCPDRVGYTF. The complete variable domain, with remaining parts taken from reference TRBV5-1 and TRBJ1-2, reads KAGVTQTPRYLIKTRGQQVTLSCSPISGHRSVSWYQQTPGQGLQFLFEYFSETQRNKGNFPGRFSGRQFSNSRSEMNVSTLELGDSALYLCASCPDRVGYTFGSGTRLTVV.

The chain carries TRBV10-3 and TRBJ1-5, with 8 positions matching TRBD1. V lost 10 bases, J lost 5 bases, and 4 bases stayed unmatched. Germline assignment: CDR1 ENHRY and CDR2 SYGVKD. The CDR3 loop spans 12 amino acids. CDR3: CATGQGDQPQHF. DNA for the CDR3: TGTGCCACCGGACAGGGTGATCAGCCCCAGCATTTT.

The chain combines TRBV28 with TRBJ2-2, with a tentative D call TRBD1 (6 bases). V was clipped by 4 bases and J by 0 bases, with 27 bases between them. From germline, CDR1 is MDHEN and CDR2 SYDVKM. The length of the CDR3 is 21 residues. The CDR3 loop is CASSSSWGEGVTGANTGELFF. The CDR3 DNA sequence: TGTGCCAGCAGTTCGTCATGGGGTGAGGGGGTGACAGGAGCGAACACCGGGGAGCTGTTTTTT.

The V and J genes are TRBV28 and TRBJ2-1; 10 bases align to TRBD1. Germline loops: CDR1 MDHEN, CDR2 SYDVKM. The CDR3 contains 14 residues. V lost 6 bases and J lost 13; bases outside the gene matches: 12. The CDR3 nucleotides are TGTGCCAGCAGCCAGACAGGGGGCGTGGAGACCCAGTTCTTC. It is translated as CASSQTGGVETQFF.

The chain combines TRBV28 with TRBJ2-2; 11 nucleotides match TRBD1. The CDR3 is 15 residues long. With 6 bases clipped from V and 4 bases from J, the junction kept 4 bases outside the gene matches. Looked up from germline, CDR1 is MDHEN and CDR2 is SYDVKM. CDR3 in DNA: TGTGCCAGCAGGACCGGGACAGGGGGCACCGGGGAGCTGTTTTTT. Amino acids: CASRTGTGGTGELFF.

This clonotype was recorded only once. In nucleotides, the CDR3 is TGTGCCAGCAGCGCCCGGACAGGGCCACAGCGGTACTTC. Translation gives CASSARTGPQRYF. V and J are TRBV7-8 and TRBJ2-4; 8 bases agree with TRBD1. The CDR3 contains 13 residues. Unmatched junction bases numbered 12, after V lost 5 bases and J lost 15 bases. The germline V gene encodes CDR1 SGHVS and CDR2 FQNEAQ.

The V call is TRBV28, the J call TRBJ2-7; weak D call: TRBD2 (5 bases). With the DNA end fitting TRBJ2-4 better, the J assignment may be wrong. This CDR3 comprises 12 residues. Germline values: CDR1 MDHEN, CDR2 SYDVKM. The CDR3, as DNA: TGTGCCAGCAACGGGAATAGGAACATTCAGTACTTC. It codes for CASNGNRNIQYF.

The rearrangement links TRBV10-3 to TRBJ1-2, with unresolved D. Germline V gives CDR1 ENHRY, CDR2 SYGVKD. The V end lost 5 bases, the J end lost 5 bases, and 12 bases lay between the germline ends. This CDR3 is 13 amino acids long. The CDR3: CAISNGGEYGYTF. The CDR3 coding sequence is TGTGCCATCAGTAACGGTGGGGAGTATGGCTACACCTTC.

The genes are TRBV20-1 and TRBJ1-1, with a tentative D call TRBD1 (5 bases). Germline CDR1 is DFQATT and CDR2 is SNEGSKA (reference sequence). V was shortened by 6 bases and J by 1 base, with 12 bases between the two germline ends. This CDR3 region has 13 residues. The chain's CDR3 is CSAQGRRNTEAFF. In DNA form, the CDR3 reads TGCAGTGCGCAGGGTCGTAGGAACACTGAAGCTTTCTTT.

The rearrangement joins TRBV5-1 to TRBJ1-2, with a possible D match to TRBD1 (5 bases). V shed 0 bases and J shed 8 bases, with 14 bases lying between them. Germline-derived CDR1 and CDR2 are SGHRS and YFSETQ. The CDR3 contains 14 residues. CDR3 bases: TGCGCCAGCAGCTTGGCAGGGTCTTCTCTAGGCTACACCTTC. Protein: CASSLAGSSLGYTF.

This clonotype was seen a handful of times. The V call is TRBV19, the J call TRBJ1-5; possible D gene TRBD1, 6 bases. Germline V lookup: CDR1 LNHDA, CDR2 SQIVND (reference sequence). This CDR3 has 15 amino acids. Trimming shortened V by 4 bases and J by 3 bases, and 13 bases separated the two germline ends. The CDR3 DNA reads as TGTGCCAGTAGTACCAACGGACAGTTCAATCAGCCCCAGCATTTT. It codes for CASSTNGQFNQPQHF.

The chain joins TRBV20-1 to TRBJ2-3, with 8 bases that match TRBD2. The V and J ends lost 5 bases and 0 bases, in that order; junction bases with no gene match: 7. The CDR3 spans 15 residues. Germline-derived CDR1 and CDR2 are DFQATT and SNEGSKA (reference sequence). This chain's CDR3 is CSAGPSSGSTDTQYF. CDR3 DNA sequence: TGCAGTGCTGGCCCCTCTAGCGGGAGCACAGATACGCAGTATTTT.

The sample holds one count of this clonotype. V usage is TRBV20-1 and J usage is TRBJ2-5, with D unresolved. The J call may not be correct, given that the DNA end is closer to TRBJ2-1. CDR3 length: 13 amino acids. The germline CDR1 and CDR2 sequences are DFQATT and SNEGSKA (reference sequence). The CDR3 protein is CSASQVVQETQFF. The CDR3 DNA reads TGCAGTGCTTCCCAGGTTGTTCAAGAGACCCAGTTCTTC.

The rearrangement joins TRBV4-3 to TRBJ2-5; 9 bases match TRBD2. With 0 bases clipped from V and 3 bases from J, the junction kept 2 bases outside the gene matches. Germline V lookup: CDR1 LGHNA, CDR2 YSLEER. The CDR3 length is 15 residues. The CDR3 protein is CASSQEPSGEETQYF. The CDR3 coding sequence is TGCGCCAGCAGCCAAGAACCTAGCGGGGAAGAGACCCAGTACTTC.

In its sample, this clonotype was seen a few times. V and J are TRBV2 and TRBJ2-5; no firm D call. Between the trimmed V and J ends, which lost 1 base and 5 bases, there was a span of 11 bases. CDR1 is SNHLY and CDR2 is FYNNEI in the germline V gene. The CDR3 has 14 residues. The CDR3 sequence is CASSEVALPETQYF. CDR3 nucleotides: TGTGCCAGCAGTGAAGTCGCCCTCCCGGAGACCCAGTACTTC.

This clonotype was seen more than once but under ten times. V gene TRBV10-3 combines with J gene TRBJ2-7, with D unresolved. The CDR3 length is 14 residues. Germline values: CDR1 ENHRY, CDR2 SYGVKD. With 7 bases removed from V and 0 bases from J, the gap between germline ends came to 13 bases. CDR3 sequence: CAIKSSVSSYEQYF. CDR3 coding DNA: TGTGCCATCAAGAGCTCCGTTAGCTCCTACGAGCAGTACTTC.